This TCR beta chain came from a study of T cell changes during pregnancy in multiple sclerosis. Trimming took 6 bases from V and 4 from J; bases not matched to a gene: 3. Germline CDR1 and CDR2: MNHEY and SVGAGI. The CDR3 consists of 13 residues. Clones were read by immunoSEQ multiplex PCR, and TCRdb kept only the in-frame ones, dropping some. Among around 83,000 clones listed, around nine tenths were seen once. Sequenced here: CD4+ T cells from peripheral blood mononuclear cells, sampled in the second trimester of pregnancy. V gene TRBV6-5 combines with J gene TRBJ2-5; 9 bases line up with TRBD1. This clonotype was sampled from a female donor with multiple sclerosis, enrolled in a pregnancy study. CDR3 bases: TGTGCCAGCAGGGGGACAGGGTTAGAGACCCAGTACTTC. Protein sequence: CASRGTGLETQYF.